This T cell receptor beta chain stems from a study of cytomegalovirus exposure and HLA in healthy donors. V was trimmed by 4 bases and J by 0 bases, leaving 12 bases between them. The length of the CDR3 is 15 residues. Germline CDR1 is SGHRS and CDR2 is YFSETQ. The repertoire was sequenced with immunoSEQ multiplex PCR; TCRdb's copy has only in-frame clones and lacks some. The sample yields 150,000 or so clones, almost 85% seen once. The sequence came from a man aged 25-40 years in good health and CMV-seropositive. The J gene is TRBJ2-3, the V gene TRBV5-1, with D perhaps TRBD1 (5 bases). The sample taken for sequencing was PBMCs. The CDR3 DNA follows: TGCGCCAGCAGCCCACAGGAACCTAGCACAGATACGCAGTATTTT. It encodes CASSPQEPSTDTQYF.